This T cell receptor (beta chain) stems from a study of CD8 T cells in ankylosing spondylitis. Study-level findings and limits: Characteristic, it appeared, of ankylosing spondylitis blood was a TCR beta motif of seven or eight highly homologous variants.

This CDR3 has 17 amino acids. V lost 0 bases to trimming and J lost 4 bases, with 16 bases between them. The germline gives CDR1 LGHNA, CDR2 YSLEER. MiXCR, run by TCRdb on the 5' RACE reads, gives a single entry per CDR3 protein. The sample gives approximately 220,000 distinct CDR3 sequences, 25% to 30% of which show up once; around 6.3% is in the top ten. With respect to this clonotype: Antigen unknown.

The rearrangement links TRBV4-3 to TRBJ2-1, with D possibly TRBD2 on 6 matching bases. This clonotype was obtained from a male donor with ankylosing spondylitis or in good health (not recorded which). The sample was blood, either unsorted or a sorted T cell fraction (not recorded which). CDR3 in amino acids: CASSQDLAGSSYNEQFF. The CDR3 region has the DNA TGCGCCAGCAGCCAAGATCTTGCCGGGAGCAGTTACAATGAGCAGTTCTTC.